Each of the 9 T cell receptor beta chains below was sequenced from the same sample in a study of blood T cell repertoires in COVID-19. The repertoire was sequenced with immunoSEQ multiplex PCR; TCRdb's copy has only in-frame clones and lacks some. The sample has some 300,000 clones, roughly 89% seen once. The sample taken for sequencing was PBMCs or T cells enriched from blood (not recorded which). These receptors all come from a woman between 50 and 59 years old who had been exposed to COVID-19.

The chain employs TRBV19 and TRBJ2-6; D remains unclear. The CDR3 has 14 amino acids. The V end was cut by 6 bases, the J end by 0 bases, with 6 bases between. CDR1 LNHDA and CDR2 SQIVND come from the germline V gene (reference sequence). The CDR3 sequence is CASRKPSGANVLTF. CDR3 in DNA: TGTGCCAGTAGGAAGCCCTCTGGGGCCAACGTCCTGACTTTC.

This clone was seen only a few times. The chain joins TRBV7-8 to TRBJ2-1; TRBD1 matches 10 bases. CDR3 length equals 15 residues. The V segment lost 5 bases and the J segment 6 bases; nucleotides outside the gene matches: 7. Germline CDR1 SGHVS, CDR2 FQNEAQ. The CDR3 sequence is CASSLPGQGINEQFF. Written as DNA, the CDR3 is TGTGCCAGCAGCCTACCGGGACAGGGGATCAATGAGCAGTTCTTC.

The CDR3 bases are TGCGCCAGCAGTCGCGGGGAGGGAATCACCGGGGAGCTGTTTTTT. This codes for CASSRGEGITGELFF. This chain links TRBV4-1 with TRBJ2-2; 7 bases line up with TRBD2. The CDR3 consists of 15 residues. The V gene end was trimmed by 6 bases and the J gene end by 4 bases; junction bases not matched to a gene: 8. CDR1 is MGHRA, CDR2 YSYEKL, per germline.

The chain combines TRBV29-1 with TRBJ1-3; D is undetermined. The length of the CDR3 is 13 residues. Germline CDR1 reads SQVTM; CDR2 reads ANQGSEA. Deletions cut 0 bases from V and 4 bases from J, with 7 bases between. This CDR3 reads CSVEDAGGNTIYF. CDR3 DNA: TGCAGCGTTGAAGATGCGGGGGGAAACACCATATATTTT.

The chain recombines TRBV6-5 with TRBJ1-2, with 8 bases fitting TRBD1. V dropped 6 bases and J dropped 2; count of bases not matched to a gene: 8. This CDR3 has 15 residues. Germline loops: CDR1 MNHEY, CDR2 SVGAGI. The CDR3 DNA reads as TGTGCCAGCAGACAGCAGGGGGCGCAGAACTATGGCTACACCTTC. Its translation is CASRQQGAQNYGYTF.

V and J are TRBV2 and TRBJ2-2, with 8 bases fitting TRBD2. CDR1 is SNHLY, CDR2 FYNNEI, per germline. This CDR3 contains 14 residues. With 9 bases clipped from V and 1 base from J, the junction kept 4 bases outside the gene matches. The CDR3 bases are TGTGCCAGTACGGGGGGGTTGAACACCGGGGAGCTGTTTTTT. Encoded protein: CASTGGLNTGELFF.

This clone occurred a few times. This chain links TRBV11-2 with TRBJ2-1, with D perhaps TRBD1 (7 bases). The V gene lost 0 bases and the J gene lost 7 bases, with 13 bases spanning the gap. Germline V gives CDR1 SGHAT, CDR2 FQNNGV. The CDR3 extends over 15 amino acids. The CDR3 protein is CASSLERGRGNEQFF. In DNA, the CDR3 is TGTGCCAGCAGCTTAGAGAGGGGGCGGGGTAATGAGCAGTTCTTC.

The CDR3 here is CASSHRTGHVPDTQYF. The DNA of the CDR3 is TGTGCCAGCAGCCACCGAACTGGGCACGTCCCAGATACGCAGTATTTT. V gene TRBV4-2 combines with J gene TRBJ2-3, with unresolved D. This CDR3 has 16 amino acids. V was cut by 3 bases and J by 4 bases, with 17 bases left in between. Looked up from germline, CDR1 is LGHNA and CDR2 is YNFKEQ.

The chain combines TRBV5-1 with TRBJ2-5; D is unclear. The germline CDR1 and CDR2 sequences are SGHRS and YFSETQ. This CDR3 is built from 15 residues. Trimming took 2 bases from V and 2 from J, leaving 13 bases between them. CDR3: CASSFFGLNQETQYF. The CDR3 DNA follows: TGCGCCAGCAGCTTCTTTGGGCTAAATCAAGAGACCCAGTACTTC.